The source of this T cell receptor beta chain is a study of blood T cell repertoires in COVID-19. About the research overall: PBMCs, B-cell-depleted T cells, or T cells were the source of the cDNA or gDNA that made up the material.

There are 17 residues in the CDR3. Original data processing: Reference gene primer amplification in the assay estimated nucleated cell counts. Sequencing used immunoSEQ multiplex PCR; TCRdb keeps in-frame clones, though not all of them. V and J calls and clone size are given by that table; D and trimming were obtained from the DNA. The sample carries about 200,000 clones, roughly nine tenths recorded once. This TCR was sampled from a man in his 60s who had recovered from COVID-19. Sequencing input: peripheral blood. This sequence joins TRBV12-2 and TRBJ2-5; TRBD2 was called by the table and not checked on the DNA. TRBV12-2 is an annotated pseudogene. CDR3 sequence reads: CASRQGTSGRAVETQYF. The CDR3 region has the DNA TGTGCAAGTCGCCAGGGGACTAGCGGGAGGGCCGTGGAGACCCAGTACTTC.